This entry lists 30 T cell receptor beta chains sequenced from one sample in a study of shared clonotypes between healthy human individuals. Profiled with immunoSEQ multiplex PCR; TCRdb holds only in-frame clones, not every one. Of roughly 1,500,000 clones listed, approximately 98% are singletons. The sample consisted of naive CD4+ T cells sorted from blood. Subset described: CD45RA+ positively selected. All receptors come from a man aged 25-45 years in good health.

The chain recombines TRBV5-1 with TRBJ2-3; D is possibly TRBD2 (5 bases). The V and J ends lost 7 bases and 1 base respectively, with 13 bases between them. The CDR3 is made up of 14 amino acids. Germline V gives CDR1 SGHRS, CDR2 YFSETQ. CDR3: CASSPELGTDTQYF. The CDR3 DNA sequence: TGCGCCAGCTCACCTGAACTAGGCACAGATACGCAGTATTTT.

J is TRBJ2-1 and V is TRBV6-1; TRBD2 agrees at 8 bases. CDR3 length: 15 residues. Germline CDR1 is MNHNS and CDR2 is SASEGT. V gave up 7 bases and J gave up 6 bases; unmatched junction bases: 11. This CDR3 reads CASTDRASGFNEQFF. The CDR3 coding sequence is TGTGCCAGCACTGACCGGGCTAGCGGGTTCAATGAGCAGTTCTTC.

The J gene is TRBJ2-6, the V gene TRBV4-3; 12 bases map to TRBD2. Trimming removed 4 bases from V and 4 bases from J; junction bases left unmatched: 14. Germline V gives CDR1 LGHNA, CDR2 YSLEER. CDR3 length: 20 amino acids. The CDR3 protein is CASSLLAGGDGGFGANVLTF. DNA for the CDR3: TGCGCCAGCAGCCTACTAGCGGGAGGAGATGGGGGGTTCGGGGCCAACGTCCTGACTTTC.

The rearrangement joins TRBV28 to TRBJ2-3; 8 bases agree with TRBD2. This CDR3 is built from 16 residues. CDR1 is MDHEN and CDR2 is SYDVKM in the germline V gene. Trimming took 5 bases from V and 0 from J; bases not matched to a gene: 7. Here the CDR3 reads CASSPRLASSTDTQYF. CDR3 nucleotides: TGTGCCAGCAGTCCAAGACTAGCGTCTAGCACAGATACGCAGTATTTT. The full variable domain, its missing parts supplied by reference TRBV28 and TRBJ2-3, is DVKVTQSSRYLVKRTGEKVFLECVQDMDHENMFWYRQDPGLGLRLIYFSYDVKMKEKGDIPEGYSVSREKKERFSLILESASTNQTSMYLCASSPRLASSTDTQYFGPGTRLTVL.

CDR3 DNA: TGTGCCACCTTAAAGGGGAGGTACGAGCAGTACTTC. Amino acids: CATLKGRYEQYF. The V gene is TRBV28, the J gene TRBJ2-7; D is possibly TRBD2 (6 bases). Per germline, CDR1 MDHEN and CDR2 SYDVKM. V lost 10 bases and J 4 bases, leaving 14 bases between the germline ends. The CDR3 has 12 residues.

The rearrangement joins TRBV27 to TRBJ2-3, with D hard to call. Germline V gene lookup returns CDR1 MNHEY and CDR2 SMNVEV (reference sequence). This CDR3 comprises 17 residues. V was clipped by 6 bases and J by 3 bases, with 22 bases between them. This chain's CDR3 is CASSIRTASLGTDTQYF. DNA of the CDR3: TGTGCCAGCAGCATCCGGACCGCAAGCCTAGGGACAGATACGCAGTATTTT.

The J gene is TRBJ1-1, the V gene TRBV30; no definite D call. CDR1 and CDR2 (germline): GTSNPN, SVGIG (reference sequence). V was shortened by 0 bases and J by 5 bases, with 10 bases between the two germline ends. The CDR3 covers 13 residues. DNA of the CDR3: TGTGCCTGGAGTGTACTCGAGAGTACTGAAGCTTTCTTT. It translates to CAWSVLESTEAFF.

The gene calls are TRBV5-5 and TRBJ2-1; no clear D. The V end was cut by 1 base, the J end by 5 bases, with 25 bases between. Germline V CDR1 and CDR2: SGHKS, YYEKEE (reference sequence). This CDR3 contains 19 residues. The CDR3 DNA is TGTGCCAGCAGCTTGACCCCCGTCGTAGCCATACAACCCAACAATGAGCAGTTCTTC. Translated, it gives CASSLTPVVAIQPNNEQFF. The full variable domain, with the rest looked up from reference TRBV5-5 and TRBJ2-1, is DAGVTQSPTHLIKTRGQQVTLRCSPISGHKSVSWYQQVLGQGPQFIFQYYEKEERGRGNFPDRFSARQFPNYSSELNVNALLLGDSALYLCASSLTPVVAIQPNNEQFFGPGTRLTVL.

CDR3 in amino acids: CASSVVPLTGELFF. The CDR3 DNA reads as TGTGCCAGCAGCGTAGTCCCCCTCACCGGGGAGCTGTTTTTT. The chain carries TRBV9 and TRBJ2-2; D is uncertain. The germline V gene encodes CDR1 SGDLS and CDR2 YYNGEE. This CDR3 is 14 amino acids long. V was pared by 0 bases and J by 4 bases, with 7 bases between.

V is TRBV5-1 and J is TRBJ2-3; D may be TRBD2 (6 bases). Germline CDR1 SGHRS, CDR2 YFSETQ. There are 14 residues in the CDR3. Trimming stripped 3 bases from V and 3 bases from J, with 11 bases between. This chain's CDR3 is CASSSRGNTDTQYF. CDR3 in DNA: TGCGCCAGCAGCTCCCGGGGGAATACAGATACGCAGTATTTT.

The chain recombines TRBV7-6 with TRBJ2-7; 11 bases align to TRBD2. There are 15 residues in the CDR3. The junction had 4 bases not matched to a gene; V was cut back by 2 bases and J by 4 bases. CDR1 and CDR2 from the germline V gene are SGHVS and FNYEAQ. The CDR3 DNA is TGTGCCAGCAGCTTATTTTCTAGCGGGGGGTACGAGCAGTACTTC. Translated: CASSLFSSGGYEQYF.

The chain has TRBV7-2 and TRBJ2-2; D might be TRBD1 (6 bases). This CDR3 has 16 amino acids. The germline V and J ends were trimmed by 6 bases and 1 base, with 15 bases remaining between them. Germline values: CDR1 SGHTA, CDR2 FQGNSA. CDR3 coding DNA: TGTGCCAGCAGTCTAACCGGGACAAGGAACACCGGGGAGCTGTTTTTT. Encoded protein: CASSLTGTRNTGELFF.

The chain combines TRBV5-1 with TRBJ1-1, with D uncertain. This CDR3 has 12 amino acids. Germline V gene data show CDR1 as SGHRS and CDR2 as YFSETQ. Trimming pared 2 bases from V and 8 bases from J, leaving 10 bases between. CDR3 nucleotides: TGCGCCAGCAGCTTAGGCGACTGGGAAGCTTTCTTT. This codes for CASSLGDWEAFF.

The gene calls are TRBV11-2 and TRBJ2-5; the D gene could be TRBD1 or TRBD2 (5 bases each). The germline V gene has CDR1 SGHAT and CDR2 FQNNGV. The CDR3 length is 13 residues. V lost 7 bases and J 3 bases, leaving 12 bases between the germline ends. Written as DNA, the CDR3 is TGTGCCAGCATAGGGGTGCGGGAAGAGACCCAGTACTTC. Translating it yields CASIGVREETQYF.

The rearrangement uses TRBV9 and TRBJ1-1, with 12 positions matching TRBD1. After removal of 0 bases from V and 4 bases from J, the junction contained 10 bases not matched to a gene. This CDR3 has 18 residues. CDR1 and CDR2 (germline): SGDLS, YYNGEE. CDR3 sequence reads: CASSVGLRGQGAATEAFF. The CDR3 DNA follows: TGTGCCAGCAGCGTAGGTCTGAGGGGACAGGGGGCTGCCACTGAAGCTTTCTTT.

In this sample, this clone turned up once. This chain joins TRBV15 and TRBJ2-1; 8 bases match TRBD2. This CDR3 spans 16 amino acids. CDR1 is LNHNV and CDR2 is YYDKDF in the germline V gene (reference sequence). V was clipped by 0 bases and J by 9 bases; unmatched bases: 10. CDR3 sequence reads: CATSRDFGGAKVEQFF. Here the CDR3 DNA reads TGTGCCACCAGCAGAGATTTCGGGGGGGCGAAGGTTGAGCAGTTCTTC.

The rearrangement uses TRBV10-1 and TRBJ1-1; D might be TRBD1 (6 bases). This CDR3 is built from 14 residues. Germline V gene data show CDR1 as WNHNN and CDR2 as SYGVQD (reference sequence). Trimming left V 7 bases short and J 4 bases short, with 16 bases between. The CDR3 reads CASNGRGQSTEAFF. In DNA, the CDR3 is TGCGCCAGCAACGGGCGGGGGCAAAGCACTGAAGCTTTCTTT.

The V and J genes are TRBV28 and TRBJ1-5, with unresolved D. In germline, CDR1 is MDHEN, CDR2 SYDVKM. The CDR3 has 11 amino acids. Trimming cost V 8 bases and J 3 bases, with 5 bases left between them. The CDR3 region is CASGINQPQHF. DNA for the CDR3: TGTGCCAGCGGAATCAATCAGCCCCAGCATTTT.

The rearrangement joins TRBV5-5 to TRBJ2-1; D is ambiguous. CDR3 length equals 11 residues. V lost 5 bases, J lost 8 bases, and 8 bases lay in between. CDR1 is SGHKS, CDR2 YYEKEE, per germline (reference sequence). CDR3: CASRADDEQFF. For the CDR3, the DNA is TGTGCCAGCAGGGCTGACGATGAGCAGTTCTTC.

V usage is TRBV2 and J usage is TRBJ2-3; 7 bases are a match to TRBD1. This CDR3 region has 15 residues. The V segment lost 8 bases and the J segment 2 bases; nucleotides outside the gene matches: 10. CDR1 is SNHLY, CDR2 FYNNEI, per germline. The CDR3 bases are TGTGCCAGCTTAATGACCGGGACAGTCACAGATACGCAGTATTTT. Translating gives CASLMTGTVTDTQYF.

The rearrangement joins TRBV21-1 to TRBJ2-7; the table's D call, TRBD1, was not checked against the DNA. TRBV21-1 is listed as a pseudogene. The CDR3 has 14 amino acids. The CDR3: CASSKGHITYEQYF. The CDR3 coding sequence is TGTGCCAGCAGCAAAGGGCACATAACCTACGAGCAGTACTTC.

This chain connects TRBV20-1 to TRBJ2-1, with D unclear. CDR3 size: 11 residues. V shed 5 bases and J shed 8 bases, with 10 bases lying between them. Germline-derived CDR1 and CDR2 are DFQATT and SNEGSKA (reference sequence). The CDR3 nucleotides are TGCAGTGCTCCGCTAAGGGATGAGCAGTTCTTC. Translated: CSAPLRDEQFF.

The V and J genes are TRBV7-3 and TRBJ2-7; 8 positions agree with TRBD2. This CDR3 spans 16 amino acids. The germline gives CDR1 SGHTA, CDR2 FQGTGA. V was pared by 4 bases and J by 1 base, with 9 bases of the junction left unmatched. CDR3 bases: TGTGCCAGCAGCTCGACCGGGACTAGTATTTCCTACGAGCAGTACTTC. Encoded protein: CASSSTGTSISYEQYF. Full variable domain (rest looked up from reference TRBV7-3 and TRBJ2-7): GAGVSQTPSNKVTEKGKYVELRCDPISGHTALYWYRQSLGQGPEFLIYFQGTGAADDSGLPNDRFFAVRPEGSVSTLKIQRTERGDSAVYLCASSSTGTSISYEQYFGPGTRLTVT.

This clone showed up just once. This same CDR3 is encoded by further DNA sequences in the sample. The rearrangement joins TRBV7-2 to TRBJ1-2; no firm D call. The V end lost 5 bases, the J end lost 5 bases, and 12 bases lay between the germline ends. This CDR3 contains 13 residues. Germline V gene sequence: CDR1 SGHTA, CDR2 FQGNSA. As DNA, the CDR3 is TGTGCCAGCAGCCCGGACCGTGATTATGGCTACACCTTC. It codes for CASSPDRDYGYTF.

This sequence joins TRBV7-2 and TRBJ1-3; D remains ambiguous. V shed 5 bases and J shed 7 bases, with 6 bases lying between them. The CDR3 covers 11 residues. Germline lookup yields CDR1 SGHTA and CDR2 FQGNSA. CDR3 DNA: TGTGCCAGCAGCCCCCGTAACACCATATATTTT. Its protein is CASSPRNTIYF.

A remark on this clone: At the DNA level, this CDR3 is encoded by other sequences in the same sample as well. The chain couples TRBV7-9 to TRBJ2-3, with 15 bases matching TRBD2. The CDR3 has 16 amino acids. Germline V gene sequence: CDR1 SEHNR, CDR2 FQNEAQ (reference sequence). The ends lost 5 bases at V and 3 bases at J; junction bases unmatched: 3. The CDR3 sequence is CASSLGTSGRTDTQYF. The CDR3 DNA is TGTGCCAGCAGCCTCGGGACTAGCGGGAGGACAGATACGCAGTATTTT.

The chain uses TRBV5-5 and TRBJ2-1; D possibly matches TRBD1 or TRBD2 (5 bases each). V was trimmed by 4 bases and J by 4 bases, leaving 12 bases between them. The CDR3 loop spans 14 amino acids. In germline, CDR1 is SGHKS, CDR2 YYEKEE (reference sequence). CDR3 DNA sequence: TGTGCCAGCAGCGGGGACGCCCCATACAATGAGCAGTTCTTC. Translated, it gives CASSGDAPYNEQFF.

The V gene is TRBV2, the J gene TRBJ2-7, with D possibly being TRBD1 (6 bases). V shed 4 bases and J shed 4 bases, with 20 bases lying between them. Germline-derived CDR1 and CDR2 are SNHLY and FYNNEI. CDR3 length equals 16 residues. The CDR3 bases are TGTGCCAGCAGTGTTGGGTACAGGGCCCCCATTTACGAGCAGTACTTC. Amino acid sequence: CASSVGYRAPIYEQYF.

This clone was counted a single time. J is TRBJ2-1 and V is TRBV11-2; D gene ambiguous. The V end was cut by 8 bases, the J end by 3 bases, with 11 bases between. Germline assignment: CDR1 SGHAT and CDR2 FQNNGV. The CDR3 is made up of 13 amino acids. DNA for the CDR3: TGTGCCAGCGGACGGAGCCTCTACAATGAGCAGTTCTTC. Amino acid sequence: CASGRSLYNEQFF. Full variable domain (outside the CDR3, taken from reference TRBV11-2 and TRBJ2-1): EAGVAQSPRYKIIEKRQSVAFWCNPISGHATLYWYQQILGQGPKLLIQFQNNGVVDDSQLPKDRFSAERLKGVDSTLKIQPAKLEDSAVYLCASGRSLYNEQFFGPGTRLTVL.

V and J are TRBV13 and TRBJ1-3; D is unclear. Germline CDR1 PRHDT, CDR2 FYEKMQ (reference sequence). Trimming removed 2 bases from V and 0 bases from J, with 14 bases in between. The CDR3 is 17 residues long. Here the CDR3 DNA reads TGTGCCAGCAGCTTATACGGGAAACCGTCCTCTGGAAACACCATATATTTT. Translating it yields CASSLYGKPSSGNTIYF.